This T cell receptor (beta chain) comes out of a study of blood T cell repertoires in COVID-19. Study-wide context: T cells, B-cell-depleted T cells, or PBMCs provided the cDNA or gDNA that served as material.

Authors' processing steps: Amplification from reference gene primers served as the basis for estimated nucleated cell counts. Clones were read by immunoSEQ multiplex PCR, and TCRdb kept only the in-frame ones, dropping some. V and J calls and clone size come straight from that table; D and trimming were deduced from the DNA. The data show more than 200,000 clones, around four fifths seen once. From germline, CDR1 is MNHNY and CDR2 SVGAGI (reference sequence). The CDR3 is made up of 15 amino acids. V dropped 5 bases and J dropped 2; count of bases not matched to a gene: 8. This sequence joins TRBV6-6 and TRBJ2-7, with 8 positions matching TRBD1. This receptor was taken from a man aged 55 to 70 with acute or convalescent COVID-19. Sequenced material: peripheral blood. DNA for the CDR3: TGTGCCAGCAGTAAACAGGGGGATGGGGCCTACGAGCAGTACTTC. As protein: CASSKQGDGAYEQYF.